This T cell receptor (beta chain) was sequenced in a study of blood T cell repertoires in COVID-19. Sequencing used immunoSEQ multiplex PCR; TCRdb keeps in-frame clones, though not all of them. Among 320,000 or so clones listed, 75% to 90% were seen once. The study assigned cohorts using participant-reported clinical history. Donors in Cohort 3 counted as recovered after two negative PCRs, clearance, or symptom resolution. The V end was cut by 4 bases, the J end by 3 bases, with 16 bases between. CDR3 length: 15 amino acids. Germline V lookup: CDR1 SGHTA, CDR2 FQGNSA. The sequence came from a man aged 60-69 years who had recovered from COVID-19. The sample taken for sequencing was PBMCs or T cells enriched from blood (not recorded which). The chain carries TRBV7-2 and TRBJ2-7; D remains unclear. CDR3 coding DNA: TGTGCCAGCAGCTATGAGGCCCAACCCCACTACGAGCAGTACTTC. Its translation is CASSYEAQPHYEQYF.